Listed here is a single TCR beta chain. Its antigen is still unknown. It was with 60 Vbeta and 13 Jbeta primers that the PCR ran. Repertoires were generated with immunoSEQ multiplex PCR, while TCRdb's copy carries only in-frame clones and drops some. This repertoire shows 150,000 to 200,000 clones, 60% to 80% found once; its top ten account for 3% to 3.5%. These data come from a study of cytomegalovirus exposure and HLA in healthy donors. About the study: In a previous analysis, around 120 million unique TCR beta sequences were found from roughly 200 million T cells. Tens of millions of unique TCRs from HLA-typed donors made up an early data release. The study, taken as a whole, reports: As a later analysis showed, a missense DCLRE1C variant was linked to trimming of TCR beta V- and J-genes.

The sequenced sample was PBMCs. This receptor was taken from a female donor in good health and CMV-seronegative.

CDR3 nucleotides: TGCGCCAGCAGCCTAGCGGGAGCGGAATGGGATACGCAGTATTTT. It specifies CASSLAGAEWDTQYF. The rearrangement uses TRBV5-1 and TRBJ2-3; 10 nucleotides line up with TRBD2. There are 15 residues in the CDR3. Germline lookup yields CDR1 SGHRS and CDR2 YFSETQ. After removal of 4 bases from V and 6 bases from J, the junction contained 8 bases not matched to a gene. The full variable domain, its missing parts supplied by reference TRBV5-1 and TRBJ2-3, is KAGVTQTPRYLIKTRGQQVTLSCSPISGHRSVSWYQQTPGQGLQFLFEYFSETQRNKGNFPGRFSGRQFSNSRSEMNVSTLELGDSALYLCASSLAGAEWDTQYFGPGTRLTVL.